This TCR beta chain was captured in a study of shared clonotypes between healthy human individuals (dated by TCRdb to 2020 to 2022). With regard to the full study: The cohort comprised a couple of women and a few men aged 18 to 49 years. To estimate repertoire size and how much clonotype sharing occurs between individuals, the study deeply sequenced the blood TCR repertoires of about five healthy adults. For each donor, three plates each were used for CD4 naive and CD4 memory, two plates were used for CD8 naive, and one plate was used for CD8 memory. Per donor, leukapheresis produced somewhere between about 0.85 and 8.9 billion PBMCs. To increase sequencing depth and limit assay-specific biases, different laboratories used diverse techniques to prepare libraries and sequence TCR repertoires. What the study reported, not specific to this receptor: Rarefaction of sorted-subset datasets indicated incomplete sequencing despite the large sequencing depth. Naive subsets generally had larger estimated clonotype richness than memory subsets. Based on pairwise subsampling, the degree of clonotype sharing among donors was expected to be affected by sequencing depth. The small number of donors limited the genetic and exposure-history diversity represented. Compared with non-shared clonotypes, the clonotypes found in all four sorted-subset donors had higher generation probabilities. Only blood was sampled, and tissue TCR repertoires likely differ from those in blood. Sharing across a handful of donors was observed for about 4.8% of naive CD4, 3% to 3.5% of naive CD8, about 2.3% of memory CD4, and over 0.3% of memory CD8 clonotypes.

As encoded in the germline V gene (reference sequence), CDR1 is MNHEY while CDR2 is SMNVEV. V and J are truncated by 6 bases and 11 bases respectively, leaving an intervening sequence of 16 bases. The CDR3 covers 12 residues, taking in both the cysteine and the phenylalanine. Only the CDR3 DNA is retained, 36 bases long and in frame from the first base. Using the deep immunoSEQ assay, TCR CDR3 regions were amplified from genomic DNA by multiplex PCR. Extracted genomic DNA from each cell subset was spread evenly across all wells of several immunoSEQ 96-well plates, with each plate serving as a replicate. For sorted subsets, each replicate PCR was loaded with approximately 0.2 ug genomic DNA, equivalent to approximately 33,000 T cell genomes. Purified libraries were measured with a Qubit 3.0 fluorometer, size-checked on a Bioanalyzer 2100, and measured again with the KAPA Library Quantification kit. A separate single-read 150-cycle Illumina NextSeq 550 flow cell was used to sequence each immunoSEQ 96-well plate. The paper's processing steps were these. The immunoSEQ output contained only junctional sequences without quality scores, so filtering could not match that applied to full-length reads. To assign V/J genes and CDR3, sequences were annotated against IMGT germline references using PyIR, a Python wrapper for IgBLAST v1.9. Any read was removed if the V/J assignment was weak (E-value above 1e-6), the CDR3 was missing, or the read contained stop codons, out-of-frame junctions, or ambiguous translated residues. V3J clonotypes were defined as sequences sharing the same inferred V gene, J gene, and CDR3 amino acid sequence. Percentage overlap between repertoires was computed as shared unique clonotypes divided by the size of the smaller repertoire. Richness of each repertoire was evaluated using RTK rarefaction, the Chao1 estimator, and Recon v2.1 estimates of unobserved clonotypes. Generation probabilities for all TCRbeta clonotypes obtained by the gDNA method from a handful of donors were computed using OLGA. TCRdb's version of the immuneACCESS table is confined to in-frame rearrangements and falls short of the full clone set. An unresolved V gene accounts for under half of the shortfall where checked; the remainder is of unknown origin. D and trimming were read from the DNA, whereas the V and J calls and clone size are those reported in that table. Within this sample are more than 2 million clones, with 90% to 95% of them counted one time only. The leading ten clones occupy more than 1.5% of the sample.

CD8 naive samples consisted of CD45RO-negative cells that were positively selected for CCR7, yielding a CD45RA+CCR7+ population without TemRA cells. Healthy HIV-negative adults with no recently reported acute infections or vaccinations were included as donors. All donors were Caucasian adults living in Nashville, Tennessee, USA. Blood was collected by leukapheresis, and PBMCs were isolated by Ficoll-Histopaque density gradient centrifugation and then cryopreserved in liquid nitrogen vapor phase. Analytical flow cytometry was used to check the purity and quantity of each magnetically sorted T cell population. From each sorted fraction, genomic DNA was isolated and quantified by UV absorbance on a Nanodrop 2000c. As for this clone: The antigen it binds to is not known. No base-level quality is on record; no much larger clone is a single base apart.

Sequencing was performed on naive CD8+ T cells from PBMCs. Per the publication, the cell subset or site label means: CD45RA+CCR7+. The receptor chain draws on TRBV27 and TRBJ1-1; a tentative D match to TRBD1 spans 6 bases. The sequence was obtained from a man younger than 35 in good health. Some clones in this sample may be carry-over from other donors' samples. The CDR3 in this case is CASRTNRDKAFF. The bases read TGTGCCAGCAGAACCAACAGGGATAAGGCTTTCTTT.